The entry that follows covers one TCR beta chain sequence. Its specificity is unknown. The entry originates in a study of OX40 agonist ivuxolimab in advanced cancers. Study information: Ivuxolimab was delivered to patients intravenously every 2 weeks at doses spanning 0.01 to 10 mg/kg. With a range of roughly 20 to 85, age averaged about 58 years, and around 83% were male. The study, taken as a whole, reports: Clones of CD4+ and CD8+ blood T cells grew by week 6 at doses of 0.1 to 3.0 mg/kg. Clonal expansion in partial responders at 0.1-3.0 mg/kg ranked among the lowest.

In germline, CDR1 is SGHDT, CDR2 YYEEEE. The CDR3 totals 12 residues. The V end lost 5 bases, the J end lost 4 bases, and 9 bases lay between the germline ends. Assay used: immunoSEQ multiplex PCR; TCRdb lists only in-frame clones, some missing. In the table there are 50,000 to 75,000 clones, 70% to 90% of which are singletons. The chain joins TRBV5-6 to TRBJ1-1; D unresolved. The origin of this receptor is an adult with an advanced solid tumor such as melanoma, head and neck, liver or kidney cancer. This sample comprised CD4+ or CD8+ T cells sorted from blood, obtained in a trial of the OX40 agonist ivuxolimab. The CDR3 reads CASSRLITEAFF. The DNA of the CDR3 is TGTGCCAGCAGTCGGCTTATCACTGAAGCTTTCTTT. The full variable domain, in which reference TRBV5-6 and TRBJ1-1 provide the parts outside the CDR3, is DAGVTQSPTHLIKTRGQQVTLRCSPKSGHDTVSWYQQALGQGPQFIFQYYEEEERQRGNFPDRFSGHQFPNYSSELNVNALLLGDSALYLCASSRLITEAFFGQGTRLTVV.